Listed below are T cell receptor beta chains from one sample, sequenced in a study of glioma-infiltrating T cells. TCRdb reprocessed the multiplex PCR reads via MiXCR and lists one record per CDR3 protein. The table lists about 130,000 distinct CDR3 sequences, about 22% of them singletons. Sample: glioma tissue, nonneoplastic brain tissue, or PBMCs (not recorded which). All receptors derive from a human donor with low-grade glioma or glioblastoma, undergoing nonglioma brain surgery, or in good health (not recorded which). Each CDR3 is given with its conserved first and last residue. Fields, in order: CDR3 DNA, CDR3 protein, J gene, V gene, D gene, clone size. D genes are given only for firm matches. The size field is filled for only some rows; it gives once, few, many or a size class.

cdr3_nt: TGCAGTGCTAGAGACCCAGGGTTGCGTGGCTACACCTTC
cdr3_aa: CSARDPGLRGYTF
j_call: TRBJ1-2
v_call: TRBV20-1
d_call: NA
clone_size: many

cdr3_nt: TGCAGTGCTAGAAGGGACAGGGGTAACAATGAGCAGTTCTTC
cdr3_aa: CSARRDRGNNEQFF
j_call: TRBJ2-1
v_call: TRBV20-1
d_call: TRBD1
clone_size: many

cdr3_nt: TGTGCCAGCACCCCTCCTTCGGGGCGCGGAGGCTACACCTTC
cdr3_aa: CASTPPSGRGGYTF
j_call: TRBJ1-2
v_call: TRBV7-2
d_call: NA
clone_size: few

cdr3_nt: TGTGCCACCAGCAGCTTGGACAGGGGGCAGGGCAGCAATCAGCCCCAGCATTTT
cdr3_aa: CATSSLDRGQGSNQPQHF
j_call: TRBJ1-5
v_call: TRBV15
d_call: TRBD1
clone_size: NA

cdr3_nt: TGTGCCAGCAGCACTCGCGGCCGGGGATCCACAGATACGCAGTATTTT
cdr3_aa: CASSTRGRGSTDTQYF
j_call: TRBJ2-3
v_call: TRBV6-1
d_call: NA
clone_size: many

cdr3_nt: TGCAGCGCCTCGCCGCAAGAGACCCAGTACTTC
cdr3_aa: CSASPQETQYF
j_call: TRBJ2-5
v_call: TRBV29-1
d_call: NA
clone_size: few

cdr3_nt: TGTGCCAGCAGCCAAGATCTACAGGGGGCTTATGGCTACACCTTC
cdr3_aa: CASSQDLQGAYGYTF
j_call: TRBJ1-2
v_call: TRBV4-2
d_call: TRBD1
clone_size: once

cdr3_nt: TGTGCCAGCAGCTTAGTTTCGCCGGGACAGGGGGGTGAGCAGTTCTTC
cdr3_aa: CASSLVSPGQGGEQFF
j_call: TRBJ2-1
v_call: TRBV7-2
d_call: TRBD1
clone_size: few

cdr3_nt: TGCAGTGCTAGAGATGCAGGGGCCCTCACCGGGGAGCTGTTTTTT
cdr3_aa: CSARDAGALTGELFF
j_call: TRBJ2-2
v_call: TRBV20-1
d_call: NA
clone_size: many

cdr3_nt: TGTGCCAGCAAGAAAGGACTAGCGGGGCCATACAATGAGCAGTTCTTC
cdr3_aa: CASKKGLAGPYNEQFF
j_call: TRBJ2-1
v_call: TRBV6-1
d_call: TRBD2
clone_size: many

cdr3_nt: TGCAGTGCTAGAGATTGGGCTAGCGGGGGGGGGGCGGATACGCAGTATTTT
cdr3_aa: CSARDWASGGGADTQYF
j_call: TRBJ2-3
v_call: TRBV20-1
d_call: TRBD2
clone_size: many

cdr3_nt: TGCAGTGCTAGAGGGGCTTCTAGCGGGGGGGTTGCTAATGAGCAGTTCTTC
cdr3_aa: CSARGASSGGVANEQFF
j_call: TRBJ2-1
v_call: TRBV20-1
d_call: TRBD2
clone_size: few

cdr3_nt: TGTGCCAGCAGTGACGAAGCGGGGGGTACCTCCACAGATACGCAGTATTTT
cdr3_aa: CASSDEAGGTSTDTQYF
j_call: TRBJ2-3
v_call: TRBV6-4
d_call: TRBD2
clone_size: NA

cdr3_nt: TGCAGTGCTAAGCCCCCCTTAGCGGGAGGCACAGATACGCAGTATTTT
cdr3_aa: CSAKPPLAGGTDTQYF
j_call: TRBJ2-3
v_call: TRBV20-1
d_call: TRBD2
clone_size: many

cdr3_nt: TGTGCCAGCAGTTTAGGAAGGAGGTCGGGGGAGACCCAGTACTTC
cdr3_aa: CASSLGRRSGETQYF
j_call: TRBJ2-5
v_call: TRBV28
d_call: NA
clone_size: many

cdr3_nt: TGTGCCACCAGTGATCGGGACAGACCCACAGATACGCAGTATTTT
cdr3_aa: CATSDRDRPTDTQYF
j_call: TRBJ2-3
v_call: TRBV24-1
d_call: TRBD1
clone_size: many

cdr3_nt: TGCGCCAGCAGTGAGTGGCAGAACGAAGAGACCCAGTACTTC
cdr3_aa: CASSEWQNEETQYF
j_call: TRBJ2-5
v_call: TRBV10-2
d_call: NA
clone_size: NA

cdr3_nt: TGCAGTGCTAGAGATAACGGACAGAACCATGGCTACACCTTC
cdr3_aa: CSARDNGQNHGYTF
j_call: TRBJ1-2
v_call: TRBV20-1
d_call: NA
clone_size: few